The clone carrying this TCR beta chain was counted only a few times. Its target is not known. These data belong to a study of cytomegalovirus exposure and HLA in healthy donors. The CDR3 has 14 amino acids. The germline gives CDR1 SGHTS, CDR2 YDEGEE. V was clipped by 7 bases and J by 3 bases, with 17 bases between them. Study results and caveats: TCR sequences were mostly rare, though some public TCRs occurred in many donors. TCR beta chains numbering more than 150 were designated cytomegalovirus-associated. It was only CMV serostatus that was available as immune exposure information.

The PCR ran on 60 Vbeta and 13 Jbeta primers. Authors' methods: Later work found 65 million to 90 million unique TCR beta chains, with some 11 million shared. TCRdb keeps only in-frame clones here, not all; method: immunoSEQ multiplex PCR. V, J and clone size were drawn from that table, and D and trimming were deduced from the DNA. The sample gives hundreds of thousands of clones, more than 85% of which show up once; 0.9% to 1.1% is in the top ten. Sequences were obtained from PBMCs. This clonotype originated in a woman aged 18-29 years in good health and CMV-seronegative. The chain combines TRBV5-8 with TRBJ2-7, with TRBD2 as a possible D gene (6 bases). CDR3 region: CASSIRGLSYEQYF. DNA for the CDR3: TGTGCCAGCTCAATTAGGGGACTTAGCTACGAGCAGTACTTC.